This T cell receptor beta chain was sequenced for a study of blood T cell repertoires in COVID-19. Whole-study context: The study drew acute and convalescent COVID-19 samples from the United States, Italy and Spain.

Original methodology: Amplified reference gene primers provided the basis for estimating nucleated cell counts. Data came from immunoSEQ multiplex PCR; TCRdb stores just in-frame clones and leaves some out. V, J and clone size are those of that table, while D and trimming were read from the DNA. The sample yields tens of thousands of clones, 75% to 85% seen once. The Seattle patients, enrolled during active infection, were followed longitudinally. Germline trimming cut 8 bases from V and 0 bases from J; bases unmatched to any gene: 3. The CDR3 totals 14 residues. The germline V gene has CDR1 SGHTA and CDR2 FQGNSA. This clone showed up just once.

This chain joins TRBV7-2 and TRBJ2-2, with 7 bases aligning to TRBD1. The sequence derives from a man of 80 years or more with COVID-19, enrolled during active disease. What was sequenced was peripheral blood. The DNA of the CDR3 is TGTGCCAGCCCCGGGACAGCGAACACCGGGGAGCTGTTTTTT. Translation gives CASPGTANTGELFF.